This T cell receptor beta chain is from a study of blood T cell repertoires in COVID-19. The ends lost 3 bases at V and 4 bases at J; junction bases unmatched: 4. CDR1 is LGHDT and CDR2 is YNNKEL in the germline V gene (reference sequence). The CDR3 is 15 amino acids. This clone has only a few counts. The authors' processing: It was from reference gene primer amplification that nucleated cell counts were estimated. Profiling relied on immunoSEQ multiplex PCR, and the TCRdb table lists in-frame clones only, not all of them. For V, J and clone size, that table is used; D and trimming come from the DNA. The sample holds about 150,000 clones, just under 85% seen once.

The chain joins TRBV3-1 (or the pseudogene TRBV3-2) to TRBJ2-5; 11 nucleotides align to TRBD2. This receptor was taken from a woman aged 55-70 years with acute or convalescent COVID-19. The sequencing sample was made of peripheral blood. The CDR3 loop reads CASSQFLAGGETQYF. CDR3 DNA sequence: TGTGCCAGCAGCCAGTTCCTAGCGGGGGGAGAGACCCAGTACTTC.